This T cell receptor (beta chain) was retrieved from a study of shared clonotypes between healthy human individuals. Study-wide background: Each donor's CD4 naive and CD4 memory cells filled three plates apiece, CD8 naive two, and CD8 memory one.

Whole-study findings and limits: Clonotypes not shared had lower generation probabilities than those common to all four donors.

Sequencing was performed with immunoSEQ multiplex PCR; in TCRdb, only in-frame clones are kept and a portion is missing. The sample holds a few hundred thousand clones; almost 97% are singletons and the top ten take around 0.057%. This clone was seen once. The antigen is undetermined. This TCR came from a woman in her 30s in good health. Sequencing was carried out using naive CD4+ T cells sorted from blood. The subset denotes: CD45RA+ positively selected.

The CDR3 nucleotides read TGCGCCAGCAGCTTTCAGACGTCGCCTAACAATGAGCAGTTCTTC. It is translated as CASSFQTSPNNEQFF. The chain joins TRBV5-1 to TRBJ2-1; D gene unclear. Trimming shortened V by 2 bases and J by 5 bases, and 14 bases separated the two germline ends. The germline gives CDR1 SGHRS, CDR2 YFSETQ. CDR3 length: 15 residues.